This T cell receptor (beta chain) was captured in a study of cytomegalovirus exposure and HLA in healthy donors. With respect to this clone: Its antigen is currently unknown.

Both 60 Vbeta primers and 13 Jbeta primers went into the PCR. Repertoires were generated with immunoSEQ multiplex PCR, while TCRdb's copy carries only in-frame clones and drops some. The repertoire holds 80,000 to 95,000 clones, 86% seen once, with over 8.5% in the top ten. In germline, CDR1 is SGHAT, CDR2 FQNNGV. With 7 bases clipped from V and 5 bases from J, the junction kept 14 bases outside the gene matches. The CDR3 contains 16 residues. Study-wide results and limits: Another analysis was done later, and it associated 16,951 TCR beta sequences with HLA alleles at 0.05 false discovery rate.

Nominally healthy donors were sampled, though unrecorded immune exposures were likely. The rearrangement uses TRBV11-2 and TRBJ2-7; 10 bases align to TRBD1. This TCR came from a man younger than 45 in good health and CMV-seropositive. The sample consisted of PBMCs. The chain's CDR3 is CASKSTRTGGIHEQYF. CDR3 nucleotide sequence: TGTGCCAGCAAATCGACGAGGACAGGGGGTATCCACGAGCAGTACTTC.